Presented here are 30 T cell receptor beta chains from one specimen sequenced in a study of cytomegalovirus exposure and HLA in healthy donors (dated by TCRdb to about 2017). The receptor library was made with the immunoSEQ multiplex PCR assay. Imported from immuneACCESS, the table was reduced by TCRdb to in-frame sequences with V and J called. These copies leave out some clones; in studies compared against another copy, an unresolved V gene accounts for under half, and the cause of the remainder is not known. Within this sample are around 130,000 clones, with 85% to 90% of them counted one time only. The top ten hold 2.1% of the sample. The sequenced material came from PBMCs. These TCRs come from a woman aged 25 to 39 in good health and CMV-seronegative.

In its sample, this clone was seen a few times. The J gene is TRBJ1-3, the V gene TRBV11-2, with unresolved D. Germline V gives CDR1 SGHAT, CDR2 FQNNGV. Trimming removed 3 bases from V and 0 bases from J, with 9 bases in between. This CDR3 is built from 15 residues. CDR3 sequence: CASSFGVRSGNTIYF. For the CDR3, the DNA is TGTGCCAGCAGCTTCGGGGTCCGCTCTGGAAACACCATATATTTT.

The chain combines TRBV4-3 with TRBJ2-3; 15 bases fit TRBD2. Per the germline V gene, CDR1 is LGHNA and CDR2 is YSLEER. After removal of 4 bases from V and 3 bases from J, the junction contained 8 bases not matched to a gene. This CDR3 comprises 18 residues. The CDR3 DNA reads as TGCGCCAGCAGCCTCGGACTAGCGGGGGGGCCAGCAACAGATACGCAGTATTTT. This gives the protein CASSLGLAGGPATDTQYF.

This clone was seen only once. This chain uses TRBV5-1 with TRBJ1-1, with TRBD1 matching 8 bases. J was trimmed by 0 bases and V by 1 base; bases with no gene match: 11. The CDR3 sequence is 18 residues long. The germline CDR1 and CDR2 sequences are SGHRS and YFSETQ. The CDR3 loop is CASSLILAAGGVNTEAFF. CDR3 bases: TGCGCCAGCAGCTTGATATTGGCGGCAGGGGGCGTGAACACTGAAGCTTTCTTT.

V usage is TRBV4-1 and J usage is TRBJ1-1, with D uncertain. Trimming left V 0 bases short and J 8 bases short, with 13 bases between. The CDR3 totals 14 residues. Looked up from germline, CDR1 is MGHRA and CDR2 is YSYEKL. CDR3 in DNA: TGCGCCAGCAGCCAAGAACTAACGCGGCTCGAAGCTTTCTTT. Translating gives CASSQELTRLEAFF.

The V call is TRBV9, the J call TRBJ2-3; 16 positions agree with TRBD2. Looked up from germline, CDR1 is SGDLS and CDR2 is YYNGEE. The CDR3 loop spans 18 amino acids. Trimming cost V 2 bases and J 5 bases; bases outside gene matches: 8. The CDR3 DNA is TGTGCCAGCAGCGTGGGACTAGCGGGGGGGGCAGGTCAAGATACGCAGTATTTT. It is translated as CASSVGLAGGAGQDTQYF.

V gene TRBV27 combines with J gene TRBJ1-1; D unclear. The germline gives CDR1 MNHEY, CDR2 SMNVEV (reference sequence). V dropped 2 bases and J dropped 2 bases, with 12 bases sitting between them. This CDR3 region has 15 residues. The CDR3 DNA reads TGTGCCAGCAGTTTAGAGGCCGGAATAAACACTGAAGCTTTCTTT. This encodes CASSLEAGINTEAFF.

The chain employs TRBV7-2 and TRBJ1-1; no clear D gene. CDR1 is SGHTA, CDR2 FQGNSA, per germline. Trimming stripped 2 bases from V and 6 bases from J, with 10 bases between. The CDR3 runs 13 residues. Written as DNA, the CDR3 is TGTGCCAGCAGCTTACAACCAGCGGCTGAAGCTTTCTTT. This sequence encodes CASSLQPAAEAFF. Variable domain in full (rest from reference TRBV7-2 and TRBJ1-1): GAGVSQSPSNKVTEKGKDVELRCDPISGHTALYWYRQSLGQGLEFLIYFQGNSAPDKSGLPSDRFSAERTGGSVSTLTIQRTQQEDSAVYLCASSLQPAAEAFFGQGTRLTVV.

A single count supports this clone. The CDR3 sequence is CASSLDLGGYGYTF. For the CDR3, the DNA is TGTGCCAGCAGCCTTGATCTGGGGGGCTATGGCTACACCTTC. The genes are TRBV5-5 and TRBJ1-2; a possible D gene is TRBD1 (5 bases). Germline V gene data show CDR1 as SGHKS and CDR2 as YYEKEE (reference sequence). The CDR3 spans 14 residues. Between the trimmed V and J ends, which lost 4 bases and 4 bases, there was a span of 14 bases.

This rearrangement joins TRBV5-4 to TRBJ2-1, with a weak D call TRBD2 (6 bases). Germline V CDR1 and CDR2: SGHNT, YYREEE (reference sequence). This CDR3 has 16 amino acids. The V end was cut by 4 bases, the J end by 2 bases, with 16 bases between. The CDR3 coding sequence is TGTGCCAGCAGCCCCTCGGTGGGGGGTGCCTACAATGAGCAGTTCTTC. Translating gives CASSPSVGGAYNEQFF.

This sequence joins TRBV6-1 and TRBJ1-1; 12 bases align to TRBD1. After removal of 11 bases from V and 5 bases from J, the junction contained 6 bases not matched to a gene. CDR1 and CDR2 (germline): MNHNS, SASEGT. The CDR3 loop spans 13 amino acids. For the CDR3, the DNA is TGTGCCCGGGGGACAGGGGGCCAAACTGAAGCTTTCTTT. Translating gives CARGTGGQTEAFF.

V and J are TRBV6-1 and TRBJ2-7; D is perhaps TRBD2 (5 bases). The V end lost 4 bases, the J end lost 0 bases, and 13 bases lay between the germline ends. Germline V gene data show CDR1 as MNHNS and CDR2 as SASEGT. The CDR3 consists of 15 residues. CDR3 in DNA: TGTGCCAGCAGTGCGACCCCCGGGATCTCCTACGAGCAGTACTTC. Its protein product is CASSATPGISYEQYF.

This clone was seen only a few times. This chain links TRBV18 with TRBJ1-6, with D hard to call. V shed 0 bases and J shed 9 bases, with 12 bases lying between them. This CDR3 contains 15 residues. The V gene's germline CDR1 is KGHSH and CDR2 LQKENI. The CDR3 loop is CASSPPSGSGSPLHF. For the CDR3, the DNA is TGTGCCAGCTCACCACCGTCGGGAAGTGGTTCACCCCTCCACTTT.

The rearrangement joins TRBV7-8 to TRBJ2-7; D is uncertain. CDR1 and CDR2 (germline): SGHVS, FQNEAQ. The CDR3 loop spans 16 amino acids. V was shortened by 5 bases and J by 2 bases, with 19 bases between the two germline ends. CDR3 DNA sequence: TGTGCCAGCAGCACCCCGGTGATGACTGTCACCTACGAGCAGTACTTC. Protein sequence: CASSTPVMTVTYEQYF.

The chain combines TRBV19 with TRBJ2-3; D might be TRBD2 (5 bases). Looked up from germline, CDR1 is LNHDA and CDR2 is SQIVND (reference sequence). The length of the CDR3 is 17 residues. The ends were cut back, 3 bases at V and 3 bases at J, with 19 bases in the middle. The CDR3 reads CASSMGVETQITDTQYF. The CDR3 DNA reads TGTGCCAGTAGTATGGGAGTGGAGACACAAATTACAGATACGCAGTATTTT.

The rearrangement joins TRBV29-1 to TRBJ1-4; tentatively, D is TRBD1 (5 bases). This CDR3 has 15 residues. Trimming stripped 5 bases from V and 7 bases from J, with 20 bases between. The V gene's germline CDR1 is SQVTM and CDR2 ANQGSEA. The CDR3 region has the DNA TGCAGCGTTTCCCATGACAGAATCTCTGGTGAAAAACTGTTTTTT. This encodes CSVSHDRISGEKLFF.

The chain carries TRBV6-5 and TRBJ2-7, with 7 bases matching TRBD1. CDR1 and CDR2 from the germline V gene are MNHEY and SVGAGI. This CDR3 is 13 amino acids long. Trimming removed 7 bases from V and 3 bases from J; junction bases left unmatched: 6. CDR3 nucleotide sequence: TGTGCCAGCACCAAGCGACAGGGCTACGAGCAGTACTTC. This encodes CASTKRQGYEQYF.

V and J are TRBV5-6 and TRBJ2-7; TRBD2 is a possible D gene (6 bases). The V gene's germline CDR1 is SGHDT and CDR2 YYEEEE. Trimming removed 3 bases from V and 2 bases from J, with 24 bases in between. The CDR3 spans 18 residues. The CDR3: CASSSPGDWRLSTYEQYF. CDR3 bases: TGTGCCAGCAGCTCTCCGGGAGACTGGAGGCTGTCGACCTACGAGCAGTACTTC.

DNA for the CDR3: TGTGCCAGCAGCAAGATCCCCGGCTCCTACGAGCAGTACTTC. Translation gives CASSKIPGSYEQYF. This chain connects TRBV21-1 to TRBJ2-7; the D call in the table, TRBD2, was not verified against the DNA. TRBV21-1 counts as a pseudogene. The CDR3 contains 14 residues.

The J gene is TRBJ1-1, the V gene TRBV11-2, with D possibly TRBD1 on 5 matching bases. This CDR3 comprises 15 residues. Germline CDR1 SGHAT, CDR2 FQNNGV. Trimming left V 5 bases short and J 1 base short, with 14 bases between. CDR3 sequence reads: CASSLGASRNTEAFF. CDR3 nucleotide sequence: TGTGCCAGCAGCCTAGGGGCCTCGAGGAACACTGAAGCTTTCTTT.

This chain links TRBV6-6 with TRBJ1-3; tentatively, D is TRBD1 (5 bases). Germline V CDR1 and CDR2: MNHNY, SVGAGI (reference sequence). The CDR3 has 15 residues. Deletions cut 3 bases from V and 0 bases from J, with 9 bases between. The CDR3 coding sequence is TGTGCCAGCAGTTATGACAGCACCTCTGGAAACACCATATATTTT. Translation gives CASSYDSTSGNTIYF.

The chain carries TRBV7-3 and TRBJ2-5; TRBD1 agrees at 10 bases. The V gene end was trimmed by 2 bases and the J gene end by 4 bases; junction bases not matched to a gene: 4. This CDR3 is 15 amino acids long. Germline loops: CDR1 SGHTA, CDR2 FQGTGA. The CDR3 region has the DNA TGTGCCAGCAGCTTAGACAGGGGGCGAGGAGAGACCCAGTACTTC. Protein: CASSLDRGRGETQYF.

The chain is built from TRBV7-9 and TRBJ1-2, with D unclear. The CDR3 spans 15 residues. CDR1 is SEHNR, CDR2 FQNEAQ, per germline (reference sequence). The V gene lost 2 bases and the J gene lost 3 bases, with 13 bases spanning the gap. CDR3 in amino acids: CASSLSLGVDYGYTF. The CDR3 DNA is TGTGCCAGCAGCTTATCACTCGGGGTAGACTATGGCTACACCTTC.

This clone appeared once. The chain links TRBV2 to TRBJ1-2; possible D gene TRBD1, 5 bases. There are 13 residues in the CDR3. Germline-derived CDR1 and CDR2 are SNHLY and FYNNEI. Trimming stripped 3 bases from V and 4 bases from J, with 9 bases between. The DNA for the CDR3 is TGTGCCAGCAGTGAGGGAAGGGGCTATGGCTACACCTTC. This encodes CASSEGRGYGYTF.

As regards this clone: The junction and the germline gene differ at one end; a read error may be behind it. The chain has TRBV30 and TRBJ2-5; 7 positions agree with TRBD2. CDR3 length: 11 amino acids. In germline, CDR1 is GTSNPN, CDR2 SVGIG (reference sequence). The CDR3 region is CAWSVGAGRDF. The CDR3 DNA reads as TGTGCCTGGAGTGTAGGGGCAGGGAGGGACTTC.

V usage is TRBV4-2 and J usage is TRBJ1-1; TRBD1 is a possible D gene (6 bases). The germline CDR1 and CDR2 sequences are LGHNA and YNFKEQ. V lost 4 bases to trimming and J lost 0 bases, with 15 bases between them. The CDR3 is made up of 16 amino acids. The CDR3: CASSPRVGQMNTEAFF. The CDR3 nucleotides are TGTGCCAGCAGCCCCAGAGTCGGACAGATGAACACTGAAGCTTTCTTT.

This clone was seen a handful of times. The CDR3 DNA is TGTGCCAGCGCGGGGGGGCCGCGCACAGATACGCAGTATTTT. Translated, it gives CASAGGPRTDTQYF. The chain links TRBV6-5 to TRBJ2-3; the match to TRBD2 covers 9 bases. The CDR3 is made up of 14 amino acids. Trimming removed 8 bases from V and 1 base from J; junction bases left unmatched: 4. CDR1 and CDR2 from the germline V gene are MNHEY and SVGAGI.

The V and J genes are TRBV29-1 and TRBJ2-1; D is unresolved. The CDR3 contains 17 residues. Germline CDR1 reads SQVTM; CDR2 reads ANQGSEA. V was cut by 0 bases and J by 4 bases, with 19 bases left in between. This CDR3 reads CSVEDLSGEFLYNEQFF. The CDR3 DNA sequence: TGCAGCGTTGAAGATCTGAGTGGAGAATTCCTGTACAATGAGCAGTTCTTC.

The chain employs TRBV5-6 and TRBJ2-2; 13 bases agree with TRBD2. V lost 4 bases and J lost 5; bases outside the gene matches: 11. The CDR3 covers 18 residues. In germline, CDR1 is SGHDT, CDR2 YYEEEE. The DNA for the CDR3 is TGTGCCAGCAGCAGTCGGGGGACTAGCGGGAAAGCTACCGGGGAGCTGTTTTTT. Amino acids: CASSSRGTSGKATGELFF.

The chain recombines TRBV12-2 with TRBJ1-6; the table's D call of TRBD1 was not tested on the DNA. TRBV12-2 is reported as a pseudogene. This CDR3 region has 16 residues. The CDR3, as DNA: TGTGCAAGTCGCTTAGCGACAGGGGGGGGTAATTCACCCCTCCACTTT. Encoded protein: CASRLATGGGNSPLHF.

The gene calls are TRBV9 and TRBJ2-1, with D unresolved. CDR3 length: 14 amino acids. Germline CDR1 is SGDLS and CDR2 is YYNGEE. The V and J ends lost 3 bases and 3 bases respectively, with 10 bases between them. The CDR3 DNA reads as TGTGCCAGCAGCGGCGGAGTGGGCTACAATGAGCAGTTCTTC. Encoded protein: CASSGGVGYNEQFF.